A single sample gave rise to the 13 T cell receptor beta chains below, sequenced in a study of blood T cell repertoires in COVID-19 (TCRdb year 2020). Libraries were built with the immunoSEQ multiplex PCR assay. TCRdb obtained this table from immuneACCESS and retained in-frame rearrangements with V and J assigned. These tables miss some clones; where compared with another copy, unresolved V genes account for less than half of the shortfall, and the remainder is unexplained. In all, the sample holds around 56,000 clones, and roughly 90% of those were seen once. The top ten hold roughly a fifth of the sample. The sequenced sample was peripheral blood. All receptors derive from a human donor in a cohort sampled during active COVID-19.

In this sample, this clone turned up once. V gene TRBV5-1 combines with J gene TRBJ1-3, with a weak D call TRBD1 (5 bases). Trimming took off 1 base at V and 1 base at J, with 18 bases between the two ends. The CDR3 is 18 residues long. CDR1 and CDR2 from the germline V gene are SGHRS and YFSETQ. The CDR3 region has the DNA TGCGCCAGCAGCTTGTTGGGGGGATCACTCTCTTCTGGAAACACCATATATTTT. This sequence encodes CASSLLGGSLSSGNTIYF.

The V gene is TRBV18, the J gene TRBJ1-3, with TRBD1 as a possible D gene (5 bases). CDR1 is KGHSH, CDR2 LQKENI, per germline. Trimming took 3 bases from V and 0 from J, leaving 9 bases between them. The CDR3 has 15 amino acids. The CDR3 spells CASSPDRFSGNTIYF. The DNA of the CDR3 is TGTGCCAGCTCACCCGACAGATTCTCTGGAAACACCATATATTTT.

J is TRBJ1-6 and V is TRBV4-1, with a possible D match to TRBD1 (5 bases). Germline V lookup: CDR1 MGHRA, CDR2 YSYEKL. Trimming removed 0 bases from V and 6 bases from J, with 15 bases in between. This CDR3 has 17 amino acids. In DNA, the CDR3 is TGCGCCAGCAGCCAAGATCCGACGGGGCGGGGTAATTCACCCCTCCACTTT. It translates to CASSQDPTGRGNSPLHF.

V usage is TRBV5-6 and J usage is TRBJ2-5, with 10 bases lining up with TRBD1. Germline assignment: CDR1 SGHDT and CDR2 YYEEEE. The CDR3 runs to 19 residues. V was pared by 4 bases and J by 3 bases, with 18 bases of the junction left unmatched. CDR3 in DNA: TGTGCCAGCAGCAACCACCCCTCGGGACAGGGGACCAAAAAAGAGACCCAGTACTTC. It yields the protein CASSNHPSGQGTKKETQYF.

The chain joins TRBV7-2 to TRBJ2-3; 7 bases agree with TRBD2. Trimming cost V 0 bases and J 0 bases; bases outside gene matches: 3. The CDR3 loop spans 16 amino acids. CDR1 SGHTA and CDR2 FQGNSA come from the germline V gene. The chain's CDR3 is CASSLAFGGSTDTQYF. DNA for the CDR3: TGTGCCAGCAGCTTAGCTTTCGGGGGGAGCACAGATACGCAGTATTTT. The full variable domain, with the rest looked up from reference TRBV7-2 and TRBJ2-3, is GAGVSQSPSNKVTEKGKDVELRCDPISGHTALYWYRQSLGQGLEFLIYFQGNSAPDKSGLPSDRFSAERTGGSVSTLTIQRTQQEDSAVYLCASSLAFGGSTDTQYFGPGTRLTVL.

V gene TRBV10-2 combines with J gene TRBJ1-2; a possible D gene is TRBD1 (5 bases). Per germline, CDR1 WSHSY and CDR2 SAAADI. The V end lost 11 bases, the J end lost 2 bases, and 15 bases lay between the germline ends. This CDR3 has 13 residues. For the CDR3, the DNA is TGCGCCGTTGGCGGGGCGGTAAACTATGGCTACACCTTC. It codes for CAVGGAVNYGYTF.

A single count supports this clone. The rearrangement joins TRBV7-3 to TRBJ2-5; tentatively, D is TRBD2 (7 bases). This CDR3 is 14 amino acids long. The V gene lost 2 bases and the J gene lost 6 bases, with 13 bases spanning the gap. Germline CDR1 and CDR2: SGHTA and FQGTGA. The DNA for the CDR3 is TGTGCCAGCAGCTTAGGGGGGGCCTTAAAGACCCAGTACTTC. Its translation: CASSLGGALKTQYF.

The chain recombines TRBV4-1 with TRBJ2-1; 7 positions match TRBD1. CDR1 is MGHRA, CDR2 YSYEKL, per germline. With 2 bases clipped from V and 5 bases from J, the junction kept 6 bases outside the gene matches. The CDR3 covers 15 residues. CDR3 DNA: TGCGCCAGCAGCCAACCGACAGGGTTTCACAATGAGCAGTTCTTC. Translating gives CASSQPTGFHNEQFF.

The J gene is TRBJ2-7, the V gene TRBV27; possibly TRBD1 for D (6 bases). The CDR3 is 13 amino acids. Trimming removed 6 bases at V and 4 bases at J, with 13 bases between. The V gene's germline CDR1 is MNHEY and CDR2 SMNVEV (reference sequence). The CDR3 sequence: CASRNRVSYEQYF. CDR3 DNA sequence: TGTGCCAGCAGGAACAGGGTTTCGTACGAGCAGTACTTC.

The chain is built from TRBV2 and TRBJ1-1; 7 nucleotides agree with TRBD1. V dropped 6 bases and J dropped 2; count of bases not matched to a gene: 9. CDR1 and CDR2 from the germline V gene are SNHLY and FYNNEI. The CDR3 contains 15 residues. The DNA for the CDR3 is TGTGCCAGCAGGGAAATCAGGGGGAGAAACACTGAAGCTTTCTTT. Its translation: CASREIRGRNTEAFF.

This clone was recorded once. This chain links TRBV2 with TRBJ2-3, with 8 positions matching TRBD1. V dropped 4 bases and J dropped 4; count of bases not matched to a gene: 13. The CDR3 loop spans 17 amino acids. Per germline, CDR1 SNHLY and CDR2 FYNNEI. CDR3 DNA: TGTGCCAGCAGTGTAGTTGGACAGGGTCTTGGGGCAGATACGCAGTATTTT. This gives the protein CASSVVGQGLGADTQYF.

V usage is TRBV11-2 and J usage is TRBJ2-2, with a tentative D call TRBD2 (7 bases). Trimming shortened V by 3 bases and J by 5 bases, and 13 bases separated the two germline ends. This CDR3 is built from 15 residues. Germline CDR1 and CDR2: SGHAT and FQNNGV. CDR3 DNA: TGTGCCAGCAGCTTGAAGGGGGGAGGGACCGGGGAGCTGTTTTTT. It codes for CASSLKGGGTGELFF.

The chain uses TRBV2 and TRBJ2-6; no reliable D call. In germline, CDR1 is SNHLY, CDR2 FYNNEI. CDR3 size: 15 residues. Trimming pared 6 bases from V and 4 bases from J, leaving 13 bases between. CDR3 DNA: TGTGCCAGCAGCGAACCCATTCCCGGGGCCAACGTCCTGACTTTC. It codes for CASSEPIPGANVLTF.